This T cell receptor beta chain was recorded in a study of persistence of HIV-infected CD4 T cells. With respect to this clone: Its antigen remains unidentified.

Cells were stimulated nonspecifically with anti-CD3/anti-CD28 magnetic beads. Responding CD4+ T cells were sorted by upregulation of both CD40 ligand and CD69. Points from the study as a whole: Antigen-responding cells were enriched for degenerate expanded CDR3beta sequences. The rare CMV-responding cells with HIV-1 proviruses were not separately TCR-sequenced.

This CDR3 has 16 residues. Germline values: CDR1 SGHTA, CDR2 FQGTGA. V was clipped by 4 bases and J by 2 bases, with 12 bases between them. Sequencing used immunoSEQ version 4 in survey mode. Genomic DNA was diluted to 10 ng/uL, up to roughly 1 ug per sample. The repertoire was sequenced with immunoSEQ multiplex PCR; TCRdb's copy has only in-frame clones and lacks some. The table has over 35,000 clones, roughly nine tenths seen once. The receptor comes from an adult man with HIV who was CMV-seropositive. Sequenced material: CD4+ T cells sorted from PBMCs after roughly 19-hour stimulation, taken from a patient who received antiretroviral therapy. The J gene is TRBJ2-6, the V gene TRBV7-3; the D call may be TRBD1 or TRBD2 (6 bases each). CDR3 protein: CASSSQGLAGANVLTF. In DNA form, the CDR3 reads TGTGCCAGCAGCTCACAGGGACTCGCTGGGGCCAACGTCCTGACTTTC.